This T cell receptor (beta chain) was sequenced for a study of graft-versus-host responses after intestinal transplantation. Measured with immunoSEQ multiplex PCR; TCRdb has only the in-frame clones, and not every one. This table has under 20,000 clones, 95% appearing once. The CDR3 covers 17 residues. Trimming removed 6 bases from V and 3 bases from J, with 24 bases in between. Looked up from germline, CDR1 is SNHLY and CDR2 is FYNNEI. This chain uses TRBV2 with TRBJ2-7, with D possibly called TRBD1 or TRBD2 (8 bases each). The TCR was taken from a human patient who received an intestinal transplant, so some T cells may come from the graft donor. The sequenced sample was PBMCs, obtained 23 days after intestinal transplant. The CDR3 loop is CASRTTTGAGGSYEQYF. The CDR3 coding sequence is TGTGCCAGCAGGACAACGACAGGGGCGGGAGGAAGCTACGAGCAGTACTTC.